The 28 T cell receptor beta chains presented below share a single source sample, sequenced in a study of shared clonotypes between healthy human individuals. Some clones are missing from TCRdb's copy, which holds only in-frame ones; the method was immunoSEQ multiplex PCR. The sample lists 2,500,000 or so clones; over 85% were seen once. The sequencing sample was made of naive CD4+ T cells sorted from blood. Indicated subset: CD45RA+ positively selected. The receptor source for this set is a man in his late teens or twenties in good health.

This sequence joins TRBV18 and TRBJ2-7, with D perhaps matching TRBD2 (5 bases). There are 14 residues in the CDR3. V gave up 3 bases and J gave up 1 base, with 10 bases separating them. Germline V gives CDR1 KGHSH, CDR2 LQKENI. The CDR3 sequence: CASSPLRDSYEQYF. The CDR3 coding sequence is TGTGCCAGCTCACCCCTCCGGGATTCCTACGAGCAGTACTTC.

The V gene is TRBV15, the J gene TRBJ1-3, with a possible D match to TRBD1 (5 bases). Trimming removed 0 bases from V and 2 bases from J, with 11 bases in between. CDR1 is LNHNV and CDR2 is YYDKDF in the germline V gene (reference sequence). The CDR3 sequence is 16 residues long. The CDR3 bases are TGTGCCACCAGCAGAGATCCGGCCAGGGCTGGAAACACCATATATTTT. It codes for CATSRDPARAGNTIYF. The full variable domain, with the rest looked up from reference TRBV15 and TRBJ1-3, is DAMVIQNPRYQVTQFGKPVTLSCSQTLNHNVMYWYQQKSSQAPKLLFHYYDKDFNNEADTPDNFQSRRPNTSFCFLDIRSPGLGDTAMYLCATSRDPARAGNTIYFGEGSWLTVV.

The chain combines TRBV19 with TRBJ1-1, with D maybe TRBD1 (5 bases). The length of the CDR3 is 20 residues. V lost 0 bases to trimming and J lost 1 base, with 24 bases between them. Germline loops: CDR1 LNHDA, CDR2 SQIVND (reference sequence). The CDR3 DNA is TGTGCCAGTAGTATAGATGGGGCGTGGGGACTTTCTAAGGGGAACACTGAAGCTTTCTTT. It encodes CASSIDGAWGLSKGNTEAFF.

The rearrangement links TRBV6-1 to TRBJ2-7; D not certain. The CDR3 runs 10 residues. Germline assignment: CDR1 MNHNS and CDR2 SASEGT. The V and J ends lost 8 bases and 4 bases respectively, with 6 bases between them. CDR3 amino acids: CASVEYEQYF. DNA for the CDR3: TGTGCCAGCGTTGAGTACGAGCAGTACTTC.

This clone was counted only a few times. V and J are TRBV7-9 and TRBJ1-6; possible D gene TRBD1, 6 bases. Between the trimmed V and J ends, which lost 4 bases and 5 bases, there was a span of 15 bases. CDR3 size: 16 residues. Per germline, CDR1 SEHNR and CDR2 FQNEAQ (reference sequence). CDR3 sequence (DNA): TGTGCCAGCAGCTCCCGACAAGGGGGTGATAATTCACCCCTCCACTTT. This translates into CASSSRQGGDNSPLHF.

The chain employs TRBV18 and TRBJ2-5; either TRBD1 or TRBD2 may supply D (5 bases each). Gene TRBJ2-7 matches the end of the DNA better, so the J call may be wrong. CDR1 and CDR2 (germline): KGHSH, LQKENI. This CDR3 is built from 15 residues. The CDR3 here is CASSRSRDGSYEQYF. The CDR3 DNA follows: TGTGCCAGCTCGCGAAGCCGGGACGGCTCCTACGAGCAGTACTTC.

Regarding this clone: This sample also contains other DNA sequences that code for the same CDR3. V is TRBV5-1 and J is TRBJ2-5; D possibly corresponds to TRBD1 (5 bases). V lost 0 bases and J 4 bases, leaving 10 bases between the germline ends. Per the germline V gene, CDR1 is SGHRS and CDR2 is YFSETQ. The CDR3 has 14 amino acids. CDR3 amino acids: CASSLEGRAETQYF. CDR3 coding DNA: TGCGCCAGCAGCTTGGAGGGGCGTGCAGAGACCCAGTACTTC.

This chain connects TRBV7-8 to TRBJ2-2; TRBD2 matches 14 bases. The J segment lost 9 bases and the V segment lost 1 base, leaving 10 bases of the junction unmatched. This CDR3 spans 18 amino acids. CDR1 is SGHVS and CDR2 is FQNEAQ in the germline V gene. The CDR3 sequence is CASSLEGLAGVKARELFF. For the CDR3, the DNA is TGTGCCAGCAGCTTAGAGGGACTAGCGGGAGTTAAAGCCCGGGAGCTGTTTTTT.

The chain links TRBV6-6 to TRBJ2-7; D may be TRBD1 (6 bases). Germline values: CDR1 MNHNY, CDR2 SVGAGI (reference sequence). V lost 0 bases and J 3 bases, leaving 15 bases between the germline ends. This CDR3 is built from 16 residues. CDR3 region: CASSYSSRGIDYEQYF. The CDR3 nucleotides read TGTGCCAGCAGTTACTCGAGCAGGGGCATCGACTACGAGCAGTACTTC.

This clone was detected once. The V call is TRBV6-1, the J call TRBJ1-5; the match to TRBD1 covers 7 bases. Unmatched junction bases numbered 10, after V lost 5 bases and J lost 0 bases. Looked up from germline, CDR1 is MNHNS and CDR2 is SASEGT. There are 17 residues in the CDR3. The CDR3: CASSQDQGGNSNQPQHF. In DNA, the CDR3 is TGTGCCAGCAGTCAAGACCAGGGGGGGAATAGCAATCAGCCCCAGCATTTT.

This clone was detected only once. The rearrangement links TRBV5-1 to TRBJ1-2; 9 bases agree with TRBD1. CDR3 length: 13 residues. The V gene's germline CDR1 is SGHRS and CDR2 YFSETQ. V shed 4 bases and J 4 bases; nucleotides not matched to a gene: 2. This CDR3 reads CASSETGGYGYTF. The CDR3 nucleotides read TGCGCCAGCAGCGAGACAGGGGGCTATGGCTACACCTTC.

CDR3 DNA sequence: TGTGCCAGCAGTGAGAGGCAGTTCGGGCACACCTTC. This encodes CASSERQFGHTF. The chain joins TRBV6-1 to TRBJ1-2; D unresolved. The V and J ends lost 3 bases and 12 bases respectively, with 14 bases between them. The germline CDR1 and CDR2 sequences are MNHNS and SASEGT. This CDR3 comprises 12 residues.

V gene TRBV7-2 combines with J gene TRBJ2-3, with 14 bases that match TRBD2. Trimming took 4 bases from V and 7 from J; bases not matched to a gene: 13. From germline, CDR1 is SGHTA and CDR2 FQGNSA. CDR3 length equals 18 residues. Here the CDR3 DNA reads TGTGCCAGCAGCTGGAACCCCGGGACTAGCGGGAGAGCAAATACGCAGTATTTT. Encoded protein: CASSWNPGTSGRANTQYF.

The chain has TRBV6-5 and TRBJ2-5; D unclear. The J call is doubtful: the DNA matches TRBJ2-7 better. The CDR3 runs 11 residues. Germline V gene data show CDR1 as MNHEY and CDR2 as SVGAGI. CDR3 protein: CATRRSDEQYF. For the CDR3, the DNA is TGTGCCACCCGGCGCTCGGACGAGCAGTACTTC.

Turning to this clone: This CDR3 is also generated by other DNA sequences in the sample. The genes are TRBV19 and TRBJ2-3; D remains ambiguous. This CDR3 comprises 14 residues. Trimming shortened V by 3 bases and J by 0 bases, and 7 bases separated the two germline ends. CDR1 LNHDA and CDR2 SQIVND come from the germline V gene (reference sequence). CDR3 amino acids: CASSISQSTDTQYF. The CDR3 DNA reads TGTGCCAGTAGTATCTCACAGAGCACAGATACGCAGTATTTT.

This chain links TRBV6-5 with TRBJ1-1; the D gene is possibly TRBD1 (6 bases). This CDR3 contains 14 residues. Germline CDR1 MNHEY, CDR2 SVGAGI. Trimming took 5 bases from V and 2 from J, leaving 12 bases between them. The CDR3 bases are TGTGCCAGCAGTAAGGGACACTTAAACACTGAAGCTTTCTTT. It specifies CASSKGHLNTEAFF.

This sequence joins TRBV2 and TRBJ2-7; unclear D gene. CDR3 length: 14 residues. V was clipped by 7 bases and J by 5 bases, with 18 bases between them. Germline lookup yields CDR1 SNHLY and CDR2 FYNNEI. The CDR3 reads CASTHDGLLHEQYF. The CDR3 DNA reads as TGTGCCAGCACTCACGACGGCCTCTTGCACGAGCAGTACTTC.

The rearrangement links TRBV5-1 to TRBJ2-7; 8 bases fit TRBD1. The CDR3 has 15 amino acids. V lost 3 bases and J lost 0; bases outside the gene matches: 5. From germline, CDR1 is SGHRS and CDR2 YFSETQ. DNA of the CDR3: TGCGCCAGCAGCTCCGGGACAGGCTTCTCCTACGAGCAGTACTTC. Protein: CASSSGTGFSYEQYF. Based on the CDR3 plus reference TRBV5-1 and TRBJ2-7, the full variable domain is KAGVTQTPRYLIKTRGQQVTLSCSPISGHRSVSWYQQTPGQGLQFLFEYFSETQRNKGNFPGRFSGRQFSNSRSEMNVSTLELGDSALYLCASSSGTGFSYEQYFGPGTRLTVT.

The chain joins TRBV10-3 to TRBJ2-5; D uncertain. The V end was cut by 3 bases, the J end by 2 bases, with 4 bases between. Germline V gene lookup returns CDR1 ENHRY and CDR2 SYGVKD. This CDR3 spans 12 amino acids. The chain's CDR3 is CAISEHQETQYF. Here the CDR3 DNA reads TGTGCCATCAGTGAACATCAAGAGACCCAGTACTTC.

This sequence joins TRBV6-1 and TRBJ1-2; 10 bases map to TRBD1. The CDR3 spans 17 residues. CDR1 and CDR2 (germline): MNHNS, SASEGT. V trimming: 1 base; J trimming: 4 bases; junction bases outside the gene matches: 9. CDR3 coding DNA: TGTGCCAGCAGTGAAGAAGGGACAGGGGTGAAAGTCTATGGCTACACCTTC. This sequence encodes CASSEEGTGVKVYGYTF.

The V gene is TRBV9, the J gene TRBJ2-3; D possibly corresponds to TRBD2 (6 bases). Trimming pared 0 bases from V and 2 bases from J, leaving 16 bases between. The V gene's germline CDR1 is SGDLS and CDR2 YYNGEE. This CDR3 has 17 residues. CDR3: CASSVEVSRTITDTQYF. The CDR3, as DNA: TGTGCCAGCAGCGTAGAGGTCTCCCGGACTATCACAGATACGCAGTATTTT.

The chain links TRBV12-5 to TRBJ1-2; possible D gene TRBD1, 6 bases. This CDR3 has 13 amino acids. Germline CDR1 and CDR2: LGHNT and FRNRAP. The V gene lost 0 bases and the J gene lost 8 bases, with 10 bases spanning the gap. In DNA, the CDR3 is TGTGCTAGTGGTTTGGTACCAGGGGAAGGCTACACCTTC. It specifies CASGLVPGEGYTF.

The CDR3 sequence is CASSQADSHGSLNGYTF. In DNA, the CDR3 is TGCGCCAGCAGCCAAGCGGATTCTCACGGGTCCCTAAATGGCTACACCTTC. J is TRBJ1-2 and V is TRBV10-2; D remains unclear. V shed 6 bases and J shed 6 bases, with 26 bases lying between them. Germline CDR1 and CDR2: WSHSY and SAAADI. The CDR3 has 17 residues.

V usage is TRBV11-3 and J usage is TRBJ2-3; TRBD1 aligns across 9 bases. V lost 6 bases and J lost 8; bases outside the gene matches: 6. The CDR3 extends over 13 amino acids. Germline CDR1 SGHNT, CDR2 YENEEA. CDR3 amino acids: CASRGQGEGTQYF. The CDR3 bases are TGTGCCAGCAGGGGACAGGGTGAGGGTACGCAGTATTTT.

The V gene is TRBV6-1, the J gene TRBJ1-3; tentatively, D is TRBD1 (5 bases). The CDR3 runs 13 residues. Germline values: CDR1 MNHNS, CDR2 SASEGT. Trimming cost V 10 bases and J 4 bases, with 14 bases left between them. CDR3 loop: CAITRDVGNTIYF. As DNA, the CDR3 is TGTGCCATCACCCGGGACGTGGGAAACACCATATATTTT.

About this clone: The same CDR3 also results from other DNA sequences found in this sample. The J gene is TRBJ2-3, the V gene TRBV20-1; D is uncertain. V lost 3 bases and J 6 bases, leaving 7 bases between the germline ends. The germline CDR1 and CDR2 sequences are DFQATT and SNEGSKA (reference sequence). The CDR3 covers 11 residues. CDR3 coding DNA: TGCAGTGCTAGGCTGACCGATACGCAGTATTTT. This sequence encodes CSARLTDTQYF.

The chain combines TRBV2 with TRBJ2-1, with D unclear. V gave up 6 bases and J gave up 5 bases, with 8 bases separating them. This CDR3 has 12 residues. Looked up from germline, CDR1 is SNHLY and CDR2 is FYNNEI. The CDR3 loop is CASRGEHNEQFF. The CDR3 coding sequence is TGTGCCAGCAGGGGCGAACACAATGAGCAGTTCTTC.

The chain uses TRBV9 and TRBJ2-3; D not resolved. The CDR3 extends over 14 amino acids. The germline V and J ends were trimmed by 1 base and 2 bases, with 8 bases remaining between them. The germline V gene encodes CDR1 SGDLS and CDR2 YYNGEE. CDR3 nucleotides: TGTGCCAGCAGCGTAAGTTTGTCCACAGATACGCAGTATTTT. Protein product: CASSVSLSTDTQYF. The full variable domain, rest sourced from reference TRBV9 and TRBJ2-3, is DSGVTQTPKHLITATGQRVTLRCSPRSGDLSVYWYQQSLDQGLQFLIQYYNGEERAKGNILERFSAQQFPDLHSELNLSSLELGDSALYFCASSVSLSTDTQYFGPGTRLTVL.